The clone carrying this T cell receptor beta chain turned up a few times. The antigen remains unidentified. The V end was cut by 1 base, the J end by 13 bases, with 11 bases between. The CDR3 length is 12 residues. Germline V CDR1 and CDR2: SGHVS, FQNEAQ. This sample stems from a study of T cell repertoires in cytomegalovirus infection. Study results and caveats: Across the ex vivo response, the dominant clonotypes were HLA-C-restricted CMV-specific TCR beta clonotypes. Cumulative frequency of public TCR beta families picked out carriers of CMV plus the relevant HLA.

TCRdb analysed the reads with MiXCR anew, one entry per CDR3 protein. This sample has more than 300,000 distinct CDR3 sequences, with roughly 36% found just once. The clonotype originates from a human donor in good health (CMV status not recorded). Some clones in this sample may be carry-over from other donors' samples. The chain links TRBV7-8 to TRBJ2-1; D is unresolved. Sequencing used cultured PBMCs, obtained from culture after CMV antigen stimulation. CDR3 region: CASSLVAGPQFF. The CDR3 region has the DNA TGTGCCAGCAGCTTAGTGGCAGGTCCACAGTTCTTC.